This TCR beta chain stems from a study of CD8+ T cells in alopecia areata. Study as a whole: Oral tofacitinib, 5 to 10 mg twice daily, was given in an open-label trial. General observations from the study: Persistence of many expanded lesional clones was seen in scalp and blood during tofacitinib. The study found tofacitinib significantly decreased scalp clonality and expanded CD8+ clones among the top 100.

Of note for this clone: Antigen specificity is unknown.

This sample's treatment: oral pan-JAK inhibitor, 5-10 mg twice daily. Peripheral blood and lesional scalp punch biopsies came from alopecia areata patients. CDR3 size: 16 residues. V shed 4 bases and J shed 0 bases, with 16 bases lying between them. Germline V lookup: CDR1 SGHDT, CDR2 YYEEEE. Reverse transcription of extracted RNA yielded cDNA, which provided the sequencing template. Here immunoSEQ multiplex PCR was the method, and the copy in TCRdb shows in-frame clones only, minus some. The sample includes about 13,000 clones, approximately 67% of them seen just once. This clonotype was sampled from a human donor with alopecia areata. V and J are TRBV5-6 and TRBJ1-1; possibly TRBD1 for D (6 bases). Sequenced material: skin, taken at week 4, from a patient treated with tofacitinib. This CDR3 is CASSPGQRYMNTEAFF. The CDR3 nucleotides read TGTGCCAGCAGCCCTGGACAGCGTTACATGAACACTGAAGCTTTCTTT.